This T cell receptor beta chain was recovered during a study of T cell clonotyping in hematopoietic cell transplantation (dated by TCRdb to the early 2020s). Background for the entire study: Recipient samples taken before transplant were collected after cytoreduction. The study collected some 150 blood samples from approximately 40 consecutive transplant recipients and their related donors. Recruitment of patients was conducted between 2015 and early 2017, and follow-up was continued until late 2020 or death. The paper's findings and limits, for the study overall: Just a small fraction of recipient repertoires overlapped with donor repertoires, and more than 95% appeared de novo at the given depth. Sample size was limited, and cells were not sorted, so CD4 and CD8 repertoire contributions could not be separated. After transplant, TCR diversity in recipients dropped, and pathologically expanded clonotypes climbed progressively between day 30 and day 180. Donor and pretransplant recipient Inverse Simpson Index values predicted broader posttransplant TCR repertoire diversity.

According to the study, the label for this sample's time point signals: recipient sample about 28 days before transplant, after cytoreduction. Blood from recipients was drawn about 28 days before transplant and again at days 30, 100 and 180 after transplant. Nuclei Lysis Solution was used to extract genomic DNA from fresh or cryopreserved unfractionated peripheral blood mononuclear cells. A word on this clone: This receptor's antigen is unknown. It has no much larger one-base neighbor in the sample; base qualities were not kept.

With the immunoSEQ assay, which is a bias-controlled multiplex PCR relying on V- and J-specific primers, TCR beta CDR3 regions were amplified from genomic DNA. In a second PCR step, a proprietary barcode and Illumina adapter sequences were attached to the CDR3 amplicons. An Illumina MiSeq instrument was used for sequencing of the CDR3 libraries. The study's processing was this. Export and quality control were handled in immunoSEQ Analyzer 3.0, while downstream analyses relied on R Bioconductor and Immunarch. Repertoire metrics were calculated using only productive rearrangements within the normalized downsampled data set. Pathologically expanded clonotypes were defined as those larger than 5 templates in the normalized cohort. The Inverse Simpson Index was used to measure repertoire diversity. The non-normalized data set was used for CMV-specificity analyses so that all clonotypes could be captured. TCRdb provides this immuneACCESS table in a form limited to in-frame rearrangements. Some clones are lacking; in checked studies, under half of them reflect an unresolved V gene, and why the rest are absent is not known. V and J calls and clone size are those listed in that table; D and trimming were worked out from the DNA. The sample records 25,000 to 30,000 clones, 60% to 85% of which are singletons. The ten top clones hold less than 8% of the sample.

The CDR3 runs 14 amino acids, cysteine and phenylalanine included. Only the CDR3 portion is preserved as DNA: 42 bases, with reading frame beginning at the first base. V sheds 0 bases and J sheds 5 bases, leaving 10 bases between their ends. The CDR1 and CDR2 encoded by the germline V gene are ENHRY and SYGVKD. The sequence links TRBV10-3 to TRBJ1-2; a tentative D call is TRBD1 (6 bases match). The sample in question was peripheral blood mononuclear cells, obtained before stem cell transplant. The receptor was isolated from a woman aged 30 to 39 with chronic myeloid leukemia. Some clones in this sample may be carry-over from other donors' samples. Here the CDR3 is given as CAISESAGVYGYTF. The DNA sequence follows: TGTGCCATCAGTGAGTCGGCAGGGGTATATGGCTACACCTTC.